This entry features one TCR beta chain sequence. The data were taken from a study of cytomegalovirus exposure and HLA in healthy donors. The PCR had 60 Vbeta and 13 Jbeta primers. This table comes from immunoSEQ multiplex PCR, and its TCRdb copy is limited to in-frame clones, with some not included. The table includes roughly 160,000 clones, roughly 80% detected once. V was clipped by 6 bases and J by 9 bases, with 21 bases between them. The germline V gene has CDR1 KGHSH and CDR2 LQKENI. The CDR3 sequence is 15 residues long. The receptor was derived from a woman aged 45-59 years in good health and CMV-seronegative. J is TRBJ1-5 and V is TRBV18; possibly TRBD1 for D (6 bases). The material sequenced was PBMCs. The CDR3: CASSQAPGHPLPQHF. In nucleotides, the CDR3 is TGTGCCAGCTCCCAAGCTCCGGGACACCCTTTGCCCCAGCATTTT.